This TCR beta chain was found in a study of T cells after yellow fever vaccination. The table lists this clonotype with a few counts. Germline CDR1 and CDR2: SGHRS and YFSETQ. This CDR3 comprises 13 residues. The ends were cut back, 4 bases at V and 12 bases at J, with 20 bases in the middle. MiXCR, applied by TCRdb to the 5' RACE reads, yields one record per CDR3 protein. Of hundreds of thousands of distinct CDR3 sequences in the sample, about 4% were seen once. The source material was PBMCs, sampled 5 days after the yellow fever booster vaccination. This receptor was identified in a man aged 18 to 29 who received the YFV17D yellow fever vaccine. The chain couples TRBV5-1 to TRBJ2-7; D may match TRBD1 or TRBD2 (6 bases each). In DNA form, the CDR3 reads TGCGCCAGCAGCCCCGGGGGCGGGAAGCCAATGTACTTC. This gives the protein CASSPGGGKPMYF.